This is a list of T cell receptor beta chains from one sample in a study of OX40 agonist ivuxolimab in advanced cancers. Assay: immunoSEQ multiplex PCR; the TCRdb copy retains only in-frame clones and omits some. The sample carries some 40,000 clones, 70% to 90% recorded once. The sample consisted of CD4+ or CD8+ T cells sorted from blood, taken in a trial of the OX40 agonist ivuxolimab. Source of these receptors: an adult with an advanced solid tumor such as melanoma, head and neck, liver or kidney cancer. Each CDR3 is given with its conserved first and last residue. The order of the fields is D gene, V gene, J gene, clone size, CDR3 protein, CDR3 DNA. D genes are given only for firm matches. Clone size appears in some rows only: once, few, many, or a class for an expanded clone.

>-|TRBV6-4|TRBJ2-3|once
CASSLQSTDTQYF
TGTGCCAGCAGTTTACAGAGCACAGATACGCAGTATTTT
>TRBD2|TRBV30|TRBJ2-3|-
CAWSVGGGSTDTQYF
TGTGCCTGGAGTGTTGGCGGGGGGAGCACAGATACGCAGTATTTT
>-|TRBV27|TRBJ1-2|-
CASSPGLPTNYGYTF
TGTGCCAGCAGTCCGGGCCTCCCCACTAACTATGGCTACACCTTC
>TRBD2|TRBV19|TRBJ2-1|-
CASSIKLAGGWSYNEQFF
TGTGCCAGTAGTATCAAGCTAGCGGGAGGTTGGTCCTACAATGAGCAGTTCTTC
>-|TRBV25-1|TRBJ1-1|-
CASSQGLNTEAFF
TGTGCCAGCAGTCAGGGACTGAACACTGAAGCTTTCTTT
>TRBD1|TRBV6-4|TRBJ1-1|-
CASSVGQGASEAFF
TGTGCCAGCAGTGTCGGACAGGGGGCAAGTGAAGCTTTCTTT
>-|TRBV19|TRBJ2-1|-
CASSITGFEQFF
TGTGCCAGTAGTATCACAGGATTTGAGCAGTTCTTC
>-|TRBV4-3|TRBJ1-2|-
CASSQTGEHTGPLGYTF
TGCGCCAGCAGCCAGACGGGGGAGCACACAGGGCCTCTTGGCTACACCTTC
>-|TRBV7-9|TRBJ1-5|-
CASSLGDPHQPQHF
TGTGCCAGCAGCTTAGGGGACCCCCATCAGCCCCAGCATTTT
>-|TRBV5-5|TRBJ2-7|-
CASSGRGWSSYEQYF
TGTGCCAGCAGCGGACGCGGCTGGAGCTCCTACGAGCAGTACTTC
>-|TRBV5-6|TRBJ1-2|-
CASSFSTGTYGYTF
TGTGCCAGCAGCTTTTCTACAGGGACATATGGCTACACCTTC
>TRBD1|TRBV27|TRBJ1-6|-
CASSSGQGAYYNSPLHF
TGTGCCAGCAGTTCAGGACAGGGGGCGTACTATAATTCACCCCTCCACTTT
>TRBD1|TRBV4-1|TRBJ1-2|-
CASSQDTTGTANYGYTF
TGCGCCAGCAGCCAAGATACGACAGGGACAGCGAACTATGGCTACACCTTC
>TRBD2|TRBV27|TRBJ2-7|-
CASSTTPGTSLPHEQYF
TGTGCCAGCAGTACCACCCCCGGGACTAGTCTCCCCCACGAGCAGTACTTC
>-|TRBV5-1|TRBJ2-7|once
CASRKLNEQYF
TGCGCCAGCAGGAAGTTAAACGAGCAGTACTTC
>TRBD1|TRBV7-3|TRBJ1-2|-
CASSLNSGTGGLDGYTF
TGTGCCAGCAGCTTAAACAGCGGGACAGGGGGCTTAGATGGCTACACCTTC
>TRBD1|TRBV7-9|TRBJ1-5|-
CASSTDRELNQPQHF
TGTGCCAGCAGCACGGACAGGGAACTCAATCAGCCCCAGCATTTT
>-|TRBV7-9|TRBJ1-4|-
CASSSPSNEKLFF
TGTGCCAGCAGCTCACCATCGAATGAAAAACTGTTTTTT
>TRBD2|TRBV13|TRBJ2-1|-
CASSLPLLAGGQDEQFF
TGTGCCAGCAGCTTACCTCTATTAGCGGGGGGGCAGGATGAGCAGTTCTTC
>-|TRBV7-9|TRBJ2-5|-
CASSLAARQETQYF
TGTGCCAGCAGCTTAGCGGCGCGGCAAGAGACCCAGTACTTC
>TRBD1|TRBV7-9|TRBJ1-2|-
CASSPSPGTEANYGYTF
TGTGCCAGCAGCCCCTCCCCGGGGACAGAGGCAAACTATGGCTACACCTTC
>-|TRBV19|TRBJ1-2|medium-sized
CASSIGQPYGYTF
TGTGCCAGTAGTATCGGACAGCCATATGGCTACACCTTC
>-|TRBV6-5|TRBJ1-1|-
CASSYSSASYNTEAFF
TGTGCCAGCAGTTACTCCTCGGCCAGTTACAACACTGAAGCTTTCTTT
>TRBD2|TRBV29-1|TRBJ2-1|once
CSVEGAVAVPGGREAKFF
TGCAGCGTTGAAGGGGCGGTGGCCGTACCGGGGGGGCGGGAGGCTAAGTTCTTC
>-|TRBV4-1|TRBJ1-2|-
CASSQEETVSNYGYTF
TGCGCCAGCAGCCAAGAAGAGACGGTTTCTAACTATGGCTACACCTTC
>-|TRBV27|TRBJ2-1|-
CASSQRTRRGSSYNEQFF
TGTGCCAGCAGTCAACGGACCCGCCGCGGCAGCTCCTACAATGAGCAGTTCTTC
>-|TRBV4-3|TRBJ1-5|-
CASSQDPGRSNQPQHF
TGCGCCAGCAGCCAAGATCCCGGACGGAGCAATCAGCCCCAGCATTTT
>-|TRBV11-2|TRBJ1-2|-
CASSLVEAGYTF
TGTGCCAGCAGCTTAGTTGAGGCGGGCTACACCTTC
>TRBD1|TRBV29-1|TRBJ2-4|-
CSVEEGQGQNIQYF
TGCAGCGTTGAGGAGGGACAGGGGCAAAACATTCAGTACTTC
>-|TRBV15|TRBJ1-1|-
CATSPRGYGTEAFF
TGTGCCACCAGCCCCCGGGGGTATGGCACTGAAGCTTTCTTT
>-|TRBV7-9|TRBJ1-3|-
CASSFPGAGNTIYF
TGTGCCAGCAGCTTTCCGGGGGCTGGAAACACCATATATTTT
>TRBD1|TRBV6-5|TRBJ2-5|-
CASSSLTGGRETQYF
TGTGCCAGCAGTTCCCTCACAGGGGGCAGAGAGACCCAGTACTTC
>-|TRBV7-8|TRBJ2-7|few
CASSFTGNYEQYF
TGTGCCAGCAGTTTTACTGGAAACTACGAGCAGTACTTC
>TRBD1|TRBV27|TRBJ2-2|-
CASATGSAGELFF
TGTGCCAGCGCGACAGGGTCCGCCGGGGAGCTGTTTTTT
>-|TRBV6-5|TRBJ2-1|-
CASSYSTWGSDEQFF
TGTGCCAGCAGTTACTCGACCTGGGGTAGCGATGAGCAGTTCTTC
>TRBD2|TRBV7-9|TRBJ2-1|once
CASSTSGLAGVNERFF
TGTGCCAGCAGCACTTCGGGACTAGCGGGGGTCAATGAGCGGTTCTTC
>-|TRBV5-1|TRBJ1-1|-
CASSYTGRPGDTEAFF
TGCGCCAGCAGCTATACAGGGCGCCCCGGGGACACTGAAGCTTTCTTT
>-|TRBV6-6|TRBJ1-1|-
CASSPFSALLSTEAFF
TGTGCCAGCAGCCCTTTTAGCGCCCTCTTGAGCACTGAAGCTTTCTTT
>-|TRBV11-2|TRBJ1-2|-
CASSLQGATHLYGYTF
TGTGCCAGCAGCTTACAGGGTGCAACCCATCTCTATGGCTACACCTTC
>-|TRBV4-3|TRBJ2-3|-
CASSQDSTDTQYF
TGCGCCAGCAGCCAAGACAGCACAGATACGCAGTATTTT
>-|TRBV5-1|TRBJ1-1|once
CASSFGGGTEAFF
TGCGCCAGCAGCTTTGGCGGGGGCACTGAAGCTTTCTTT
>TRBD1|TRBV12-5|TRBJ1-1|once
CASGFLILQGASDSTEAFF
TGTGCTAGTGGTTTCCTAATCCTGCAGGGGGCTAGCGATAGCACTGAAGCTTTCTTT
>-|TRBV7-6|TRBJ2-1|few
CASSPYVSIWTVESYNEQFF
TGTGCCAGCAGCCCCTACGTCTCGATTTGGACGGTAGAATCCTACAATGAGCAGTTCTTC
>TRBD2|TRBV5-4|TRBJ2-3|-
CASSLSGLAGGPSTDTQYF
TGTGCCAGCAGCTTGAGCGGACTAGCGGGGGGGCCTAGCACAGATACGCAGTATTTT
>TRBD1|TRBV29-1|TRBJ1-2|-
CSVEPVDREGYTF
TGCAGCGTTGAGCCCGTCGACAGGGAGGGCTACACCTTC
>-|TRBV7-9|TRBJ1-4|-
CASSFAQGLTNEKLFF
TGTGCCAGCAGCTTCGCGCAGGGGCTAACTAATGAAAAACTGTTTTTT
>-|TRBV6-5|TRBJ1-1|once
CASSYSGIEAFF
TGTGCCAGCAGTTATTCCGGCATAGAAGCTTTCTTT
>TRBD2|TRBV5-6|TRBJ2-1|-
CASSLYGGGAGYEQFF
TGTGCCAGCAGCTTGTATGGCGGGGGGGCCGGGTATGAGCAGTTCTTC
>TRBD2|TRBV19|TRBJ2-5|once
CASTWTSGETQYF
TGTGCCAGTACCTGGACTAGCGGAGAGACCCAGTACTTC
>TRBD1|TRBV6-6|TRBJ1-2|few
CASSPTGDNYGYTF
TGTGCCAGCAGTCCGACAGGGGATAACTATGGCTACACCTTC
>TRBD1|TRBV27|TRBJ2-1|-
CASSLISGTENEQFF
TGTGCCAGCAGTCTTATATCCGGGACAGAAAATGAGCAGTTCTTC
>TRBD2|TRBV29-1|TRBJ2-1|-
CSVVGTSGGAYNEQFF
TGCAGCGTCGTCGGGACTAGCGGGGGGGCCTATAATGAGCAGTTCTTC
>TRBD2|TRBV4-3|TRBJ2-5|-
CASSQDASGVGTQYF
TGCGCCAGCAGCCAAGATGCCAGCGGGGTAGGGACCCAGTACTTC